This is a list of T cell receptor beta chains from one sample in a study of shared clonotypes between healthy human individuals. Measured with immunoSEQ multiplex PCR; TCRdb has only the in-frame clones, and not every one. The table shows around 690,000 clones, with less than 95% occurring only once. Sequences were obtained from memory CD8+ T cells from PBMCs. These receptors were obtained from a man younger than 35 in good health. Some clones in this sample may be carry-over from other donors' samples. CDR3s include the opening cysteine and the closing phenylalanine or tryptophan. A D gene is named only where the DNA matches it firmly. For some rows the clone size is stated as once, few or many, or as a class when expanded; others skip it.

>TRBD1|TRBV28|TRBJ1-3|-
TGTGCCAGCAGGCCCACGGGACAGCGGGCTGGAAACACCATATATTTT
CASRPTGQRAGNTIYF
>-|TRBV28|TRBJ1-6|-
TGTGCCAGCAGTCCAAGGGGGTGGAATTCACCCCTCCACTTT
CASSPRGWNSPLHF
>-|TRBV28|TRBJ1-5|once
TGTGCCAGCAGCTCACCTCAGCCCCAGCATTTT
CASSSPQPQHF
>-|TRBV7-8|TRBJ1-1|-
TGTGCCAGCAGCGAGATGGACGGCGCTTTCTTT
CASSEMDGAFF
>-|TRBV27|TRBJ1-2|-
TGTGCCAGCAGTTTCGGAGTTAACTATGGCTACACCTTC
CASSFGVNYGYTF
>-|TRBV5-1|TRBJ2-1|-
TGCGCCAGCAGCTTGGCGGTGGCAGGGTGGGTGAATGAGCAGTTCTTC
CASSLAVAGWVNEQFF
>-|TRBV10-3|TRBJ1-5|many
TGTGCCATCAGTGAGTCGAGGGGGTATAGCAATCAGCCCCAGCATTTT
CAISESRGYSNQPQHF
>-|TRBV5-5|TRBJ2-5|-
TGTGCCAGCAGCTTCCGGCTAGCGGCAGGGGCCCAGTACTTC
CASSFRLAAGAQYF
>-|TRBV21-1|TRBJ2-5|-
TGTGCCAGCAGCTTCGTAGGGAGGCAAGAGACCCAGTACTTC
CASSFVGRQETQYF
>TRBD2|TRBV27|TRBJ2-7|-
TGTGCCAGCAGTCTCGGACTAGCGGGGGCCTACGAGCAGTACTTC
CASSLGLAGAYEQYF
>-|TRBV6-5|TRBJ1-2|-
TGTGCCAGCAGCCCACAGGTAGCTAACTATGGCTACACCTTC
CASSPQVANYGYTF
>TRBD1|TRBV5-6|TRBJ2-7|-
TGTGCCAGCAGCTGGGACAGGGATCCCTACGAGCAGTACTTC
CASSWDRDPYEQYF
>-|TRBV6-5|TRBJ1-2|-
TGTGCCAGCAGTTACTCTGAAGGGGTCGGCTACACCTTC
CASSYSEGVGYTF
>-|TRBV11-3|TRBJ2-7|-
TGTGCCAGCAGCCCTCGTAGCGTGGCACCTTGGGACGAGCAGTACTTC
CASSPRSVAPWDEQYF
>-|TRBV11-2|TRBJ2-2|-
TGTGCCAGCAGCGAGTGGGGGATCACCGGGGAGCTGTTTTTT
CASSEWGITGELFF
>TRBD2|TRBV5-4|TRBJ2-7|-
TGTGCCAGCAGCAGAGGACTAGACTCTAACGAGCAGTACTTC
CASSRGLDSNEQYF
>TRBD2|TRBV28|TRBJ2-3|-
TGTGCCAGCAGCCCCGGGCGGGGACTAGCGGGAATCAGGACAGATACGCAGTATTTT
CASSPGRGLAGIRTDTQYF
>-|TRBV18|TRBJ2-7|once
TGTGCCAGCTCACCCCTGTTGTGGGGGCAGGACGAGCAGTACTTC
CASSPLLWGQDEQYF
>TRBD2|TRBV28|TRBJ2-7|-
TGTGCCAGCACGGATAGCGGGTTCGGTATGGACGAGCAGTACTTC
CASTDSGFGMDEQYF
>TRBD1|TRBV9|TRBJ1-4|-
TGTGCCAGCAGTTCTACCGGGACAGAGTATGAAAAACTGTTTTTT
CASSSTGTEYEKLFF
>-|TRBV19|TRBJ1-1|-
TGTGCCAGTAGCGGACAGTGGAACACTGAAGCTTTCTTT
CASSGQWNTEAFF
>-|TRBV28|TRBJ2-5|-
TGTGCCAGCAGCCTGACCGGGACCCAGGAAATAGAGTACTTC
CASSLTGTQEIEYF
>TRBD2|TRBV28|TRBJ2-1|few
TGTGCCAGCAGTTCCCTAGCGGGAGGGAACAATGAGCAGTTCTTC
CASSSLAGGNNEQFF
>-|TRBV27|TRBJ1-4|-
TGTGCCAGCAGTTTGGTTGCTAATGAAAAACTGTTTTTT
CASSLVANEKLFF
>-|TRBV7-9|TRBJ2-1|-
TGTGCCAGCAGCTTAGCGGGCTCTCAGGGGGGAATGAATGAGCAGTTCTTC
CASSLAGSQGGMNEQFF
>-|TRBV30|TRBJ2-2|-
TGTGCCTGGAGCCGGGGGCCCGGGGAGCTGTTTTTT
CAWSRGPGELFF
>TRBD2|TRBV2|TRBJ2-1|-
TGTGCCAGCAGTGAATTTGTCGGGAGGGTCTTCTACAATGAGCAGTTCTTC
CASSEFVGRVFYNEQFF
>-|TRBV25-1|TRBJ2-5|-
TGTGCCAGCAGTGAATTAGGGCAAAAAGAGACCCAGTACTTC
CASSELGQKETQYF
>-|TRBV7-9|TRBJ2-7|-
TGTGCCAGCAGAAGACAGTCACCCTACGAGCAGTACTTC
CASRRQSPYEQYF
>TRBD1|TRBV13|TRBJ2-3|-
TGTGCCAGCAGTAGACAGGGCAGAACAGATACGCAGTATTTT
CASSRQGRTDTQYF
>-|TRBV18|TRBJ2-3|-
TGTGCCAGCTCCACCGGACCAACAGATACGCAGTATTTT
CASSTGPTDTQYF
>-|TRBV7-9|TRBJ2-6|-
TGTGCCAGCAGCTTAGGCTTAGGTCTCTCTGGTTATGTCCTGACTTTC
CASSLGLGLSGYVLTF
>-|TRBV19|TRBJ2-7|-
TGTGCCAGTAGTCTGAGGGTTACTTACGAGCAGTACTTC
CASSLRVTYEQYF
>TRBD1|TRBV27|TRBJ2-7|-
TGTGCCAGCAGTTTGGGACAGGGGAGAAACGAGCAGTACTTC
CASSLGQGRNEQYF
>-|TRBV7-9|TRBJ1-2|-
TGTGCCAGCAGCTTAATTGAGGACCACTATGGCTACACCTTC
CASSLIEDHYGYTF
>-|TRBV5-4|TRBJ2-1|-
TGTGCCAGCAACTGGGAGCTTACAAATGAGCAGTTCTTC
CASNWELTNEQFF
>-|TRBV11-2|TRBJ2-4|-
TGTGCCAGCAGCTTAGACCGAAGCACCCAGGGGGGAGATGTCAAAAACATTCAGTACTTC
CASSLDRSTQGGDVKNIQYF
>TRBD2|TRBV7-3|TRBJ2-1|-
TGTGCCAGCAGCCTGGGGCTAGCGGTAAACAATGAGCAGTTCTTC
CASSLGLAVNNEQFF
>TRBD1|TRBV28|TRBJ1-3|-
TGTGCCAGCAGTCCTGAGACAGGGCCCATACCTTCTGGAAACACCATATATTTT
CASSPETGPIPSGNTIYF
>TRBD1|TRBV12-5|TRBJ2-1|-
TGTGCTAGTGGCGGGACAGGAGTTGACAATGAGCAGTTCTTC
CASGGTGVDNEQFF
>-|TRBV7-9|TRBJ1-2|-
TGTGCCAGCAGCTGGGTATCGGACACCTTCTATGGCTACACCTTC
CASSWVSDTFYGYTF
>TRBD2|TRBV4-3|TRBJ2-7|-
TGCGCCAGCAGCACCCTAGCGGGAGGACCCTACGAGCAGTACTTC
CASSTLAGGPYEQYF
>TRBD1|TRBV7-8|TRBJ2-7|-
TGTGCCAGCAGCTTAGTGGGGACAGGGGGCATCGAGCAGTACTTC
CASSLVGTGGIEQYF
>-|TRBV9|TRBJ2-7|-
TGTGCCAGCAGTGTTTCCCAGGACGAGACTCGCTACGAGCAGTACTTC
CASSVSQDETRYEQYF
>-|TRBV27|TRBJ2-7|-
TGTGCCAGCAGTTTAGGTAGCGGAACAGGCTACGAGCAGTACTTC
CASSLGSGTGYEQYF
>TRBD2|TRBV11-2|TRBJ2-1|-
TGTGCCAGCAGCTTAGAGGGACTAGCGGTGAATGAGCAGTTCTTC
CASSLEGLAVNEQFF
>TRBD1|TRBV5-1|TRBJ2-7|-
TGCGCCAGCAGCTTGGATAGGGGGCCGAACGAGCAGTACTTC
CASSLDRGPNEQYF
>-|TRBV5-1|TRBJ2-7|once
TGCGCCAGCGTTCCTGATACAGGGTCCCTTCCCTACGAGCAGTACTTC
CASVPDTGSLPYEQYF
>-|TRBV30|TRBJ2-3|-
TGTGCCTGGAACGCTCAAATAGCGCAGTATTTT
CAWNAQIAQYF
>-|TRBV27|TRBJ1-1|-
TGTGCCAGCAGTTTAATTCACCCCAGGGGCATGAACACTGAAGCTTTCTTT
CASSLIHPRGMNTEAFF
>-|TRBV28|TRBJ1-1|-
TGTGCCAGCAGTTTATTTGGCGAGACAGCTGAAGCTTTCTTT
CASSLFGETAEAFF
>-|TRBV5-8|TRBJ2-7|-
TGTGCCAGCAGCTACCGCCCCTACGAGCAGTACTTC
CASSYRPYEQYF
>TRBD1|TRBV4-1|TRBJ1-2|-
TGCGCCAGCAGCCTAGGGACAGGGTCCTATGGCTACACCTTC
CASSLGTGSYGYTF
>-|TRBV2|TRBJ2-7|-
TGTGCCAGCAGTGGGTTCAGGGAATACCTTCACTACGAGCAGTACTTC
CASSGFREYLHYEQYF
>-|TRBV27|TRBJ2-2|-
TGTGCCAGCAGCCAGGGGACGTCAAACACCGGGGAGCTGTTTTTT
CASSQGTSNTGELFF
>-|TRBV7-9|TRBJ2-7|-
TGTGCCAGCAGCACTGAATACTACGAGCAGTACTTC
CASSTEYYEQYF
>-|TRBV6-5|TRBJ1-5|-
TGTGCCAGCAGTAACGGAAGGAGTCAGCCCCAGCATTTT
CASSNGRSQPQHF